The clone carrying this T cell receptor beta chain has a handful of counts. Its antigen remains unknown. The data belong to a study of cytomegalovirus exposure and HLA in healthy donors. Study conclusions and caveats: The authors later found most CMV-associated TCR beta chains appeared HLA-restricted. When analyzed later, the rates of TCR association showed variation by HLA locus, with DRB1 the most and HLA-C the fewest.

PCR involved 60 Vbeta and 13 Jbeta primers. Using immunoSEQ multiplex PCR, the repertoire was profiled, and TCRdb retains in-frame clones only, with some absent. This table holds under 200,000 clones, 60% to 80% found once. The V end was cut by 4 bases, the J end by 3 bases, with 9 bases between. The CDR3 spans 13 residues. Germline-derived CDR1 and CDR2 are KGHSH and LQKENI. This sequence joins TRBV18 and TRBJ1-1; D call uncertain. This clonotype was obtained from a male donor in good health and CMV-seronegative. Input material: PBMCs. The DNA of the CDR3 is TGTGCCAGCTCACAACAGATTTACACTGAAGCTTTCTTT. Residues: CASSQQIYTEAFF.